This T cell receptor beta chain was retrieved from a study of blood T cell repertoires in COVID-19. Background on the study: Samples of COVID-19 (acute and convalescent) were obtained from the United States, Italy and Spain. Sample material is recorded as cDNA or gDNA derived from T cells, B-cell-depleted T cells, or PBMCs.

A few counts support this clone. The assay was immunoSEQ multiplex PCR, and TCRdb's table has in-frame clones only and misses some. The repertoire holds 250,000 or so clones, with roughly 84% as singletons. The trim removed 5 bases at V and 4 bases at J, leaving 2 bases unmatched. The CDR3 length is 14 residues. Germline-derived CDR1 and CDR2 are SEHNR and FQNEAQ (reference sequence). The sequence derives from a woman between 40 and 55 years old who had recovered from COVID-19. The source material was peripheral blood. The V and J genes are TRBV7-9 and TRBJ1-1, with 12 bases that match TRBD1. The CDR3 DNA reads as TGTGCCAGCAGCGGGACAGGGGGCGTCACTGAAGCTTTCTTT. Its translation: CASSGTGGVTEAFF.